This T cell receptor (beta chain) emerged from a study of blood T cell repertoires in COVID-19. Deletions cut 5 bases from V and 4 bases from J, with 9 bases between. CDR3 length: 13 residues. The germline CDR1 and CDR2 sequences are MDHEN and SYDVKM. Those enrolled, adults aged roughly 18 to 89 years, came from roughly 22 US areas. Cohorts were assigned according to the clinical history that participants reported. Recovered status in Cohort 3 required two negative PCRs, clearance, or symptom resolution. As processed by the authors: Amplification of reference gene primers provided the estimated nucleated cell counts. Clones were sequenced by immunoSEQ multiplex PCR, and TCRdb holds only the in-frame ones, with some missing. The DNA was the basis for D and trimming; V, J and clone size are from that table. This sample has about 440,000 clones, with roughly 91% found just once.

This TCR came from a man aged 18 to 30 who had recovered from COVID-19. The sequenced sample was PBMCs or T cells enriched from blood (not recorded which). The J gene is TRBJ1-5, the V gene TRBV28; D ambiguous. DNA for the CDR3: TGTGCCAGCAGTCTAACAGAGAATCAGCCCCAGCATTTT. Translating gives CASSLTENQPQHF.